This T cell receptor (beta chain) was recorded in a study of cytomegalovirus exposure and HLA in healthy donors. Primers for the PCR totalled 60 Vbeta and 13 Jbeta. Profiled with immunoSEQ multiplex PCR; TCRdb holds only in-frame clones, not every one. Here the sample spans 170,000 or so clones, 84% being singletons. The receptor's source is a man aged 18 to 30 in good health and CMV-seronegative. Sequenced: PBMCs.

DNA for the CDR3: TGTGCCAGCAGCTTTGGAGGGAATGGCTACACCTTC. This encodes CASSFGGNGYTF. The rearrangement uses TRBV7-8 and TRBJ1-2; D ambiguous. This CDR3 has 12 amino acids. Germline V gene data show CDR1 as SGHVS and CDR2 as FQNEAQ. V was trimmed by 3 bases and J by 6 bases, leaving 8 bases between them.